Sequencing of this TCR beta chain was carried out in a study of control samples from healthy donors and cancer patients. V was pared by 2 bases and J by 12 bases, with 13 bases of the junction left unmatched. Germline values: CDR1 LGHDT, CDR2 YNNKEL (reference sequence). There are 15 residues in the CDR3. The table came from immunoSEQ multiplex PCR; TCRdb's copy has only in-frame clones and leaves some out. The sample shows 9,500 to 15,000 clones, approximately 87% of them seen only once. Sequencing used formalin-fixed, paraffin-embedded tissue. This TCR came from a male donor with melanoma. This sequence joins TRBV3-1 (or the pseudogene TRBV3-2) and TRBJ2-1; 7 positions match TRBD1. CDR3: CASSQTARQGWAQFF. In DNA form, the CDR3 reads TGTGCCAGCAGCCAAACCGCGAGACAGGGTTGGGCGCAGTTCTTC.